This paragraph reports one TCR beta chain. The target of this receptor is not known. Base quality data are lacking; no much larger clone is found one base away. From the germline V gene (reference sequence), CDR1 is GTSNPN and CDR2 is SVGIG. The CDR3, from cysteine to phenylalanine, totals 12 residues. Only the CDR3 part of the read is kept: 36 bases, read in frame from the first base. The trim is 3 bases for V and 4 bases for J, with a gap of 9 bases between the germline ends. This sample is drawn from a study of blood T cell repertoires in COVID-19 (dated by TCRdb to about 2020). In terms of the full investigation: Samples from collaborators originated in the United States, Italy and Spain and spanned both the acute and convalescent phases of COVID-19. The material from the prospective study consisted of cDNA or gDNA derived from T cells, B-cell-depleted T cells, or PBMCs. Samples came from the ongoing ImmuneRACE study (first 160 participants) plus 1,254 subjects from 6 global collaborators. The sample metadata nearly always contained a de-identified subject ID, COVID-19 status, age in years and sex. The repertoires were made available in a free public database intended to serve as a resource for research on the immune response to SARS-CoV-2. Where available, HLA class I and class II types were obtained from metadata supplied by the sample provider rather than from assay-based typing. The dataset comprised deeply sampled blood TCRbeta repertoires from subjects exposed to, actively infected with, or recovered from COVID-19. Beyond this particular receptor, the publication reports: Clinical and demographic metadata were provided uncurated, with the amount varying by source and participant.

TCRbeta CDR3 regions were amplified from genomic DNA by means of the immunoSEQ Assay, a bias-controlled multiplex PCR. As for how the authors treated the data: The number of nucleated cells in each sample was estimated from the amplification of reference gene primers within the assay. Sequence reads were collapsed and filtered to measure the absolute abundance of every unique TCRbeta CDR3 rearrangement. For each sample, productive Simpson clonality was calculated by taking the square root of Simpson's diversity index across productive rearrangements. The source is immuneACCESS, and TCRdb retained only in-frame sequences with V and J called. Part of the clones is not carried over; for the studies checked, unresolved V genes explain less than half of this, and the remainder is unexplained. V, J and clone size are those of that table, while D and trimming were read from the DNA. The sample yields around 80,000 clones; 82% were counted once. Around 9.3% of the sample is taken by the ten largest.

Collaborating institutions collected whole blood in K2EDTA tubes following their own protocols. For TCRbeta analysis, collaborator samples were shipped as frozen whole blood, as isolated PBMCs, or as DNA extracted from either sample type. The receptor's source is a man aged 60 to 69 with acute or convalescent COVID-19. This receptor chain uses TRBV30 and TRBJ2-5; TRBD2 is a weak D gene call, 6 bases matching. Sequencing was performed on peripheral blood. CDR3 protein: CAWRAGRETQYF. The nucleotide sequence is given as TGTGCCTGGAGGGCGGGACGAGAGACCCAGTACTTC.